This is a list of T cell receptor beta chains from one sample in a study of cytomegalovirus exposure and HLA in healthy donors. Some clones are missing from TCRdb's copy, which holds only in-frame ones; the method was immunoSEQ multiplex PCR. The profile shows about 170,000 clones, 82% of them singletons. The sample taken for sequencing was PBMCs. These receptors all come from a girl aged 2 to 10 in good health and CMV-seropositive. CDR3s include the opening cysteine and the closing phenylalanine or tryptophan. A D gene is named only where the DNA matches it firmly. Not every row has a clone size; where given, it reads once, few, many or a size class.

CDR3 length	V gene	D gene	clone size	J gene	CDR3 DNA	CDR3 protein
12	TRBV2	-	-	TRBJ2-5	TGTGCCAGCCAGGGTATCGTGGAGACCCAGTACTTC	CASQGIVETQYF
13	TRBV11-2	-	-	TRBJ2-7	TGTGCCAGCAGCTTAGTAGGCAGGGCCGAGCAGTACTTC	CASSLVGRAEQYF
16	TRBV10-1	-	-	TRBJ2-2	TGCGCCAGCAGTAAGAGCGGGTTTAGTGGCACCGGGGAGCTGTTTTTT	CASSKSGFSGTGELFF
14	TRBV15	-	-	TRBJ2-5	TGTGCCACCAGCAGAGTTAACTCGGGAGAGACCCAGTACTTC	CATSRVNSGETQYF
16	TRBV30	-	-	TRBJ2-2	TGTGCCTGGAGGCTACGGGGTAGGAGGGAGAACGGGGAGCTGTTTTTT	CAWRLRGRRENGELFF
12	TRBV6-1	TRBD1	few	TRBJ2-7	TGTGCCAGCAGTGAAGGCCAGGGGGCTCCTAACTTC	CASSEGQGAPNF
14	TRBV5-6	-	once	TRBJ2-5	TGTGCCAGCAGCTTGGGGCGGGAAGGAGAGACCCAGTACTTC	CASSLGREGETQYF
16	TRBV5-4	TRBD2	few	TRBJ2-3	TGTGCCAGCAGCTCAATGACTAGCGGGAGGGCAGATACGCAGTATTTT	CASSSMTSGRADTQYF
15	TRBV28	-	-	TRBJ1-1	TGTGCCAGCAGTGGACGGGACAACATGAACACTGAAGCTTTCTTT	CASSGRDNMNTEAFF
14	TRBV5-1	TRBD2	-	TRBJ2-5	TGCGCCAGCAGCTGGGGACTAGTGAGGGAGACCCAGTACTTC	CASSWGLVRETQYF
16	TRBV30	-	-	TRBJ2-4	TGTGCCTGGAGTGTACGGGGGATCTTAGCCAAAGACATTCAGTACTTC	CAWSVRGILAKDIQYF
15	TRBV10-3	TRBD2	-	TRBJ2-5	TGTGCCACAGGGATACTTAGCGGGAGGCAAGAGACCCAGTACTTC	CATGILSGRQETQYF
17	TRBV5-1	TRBD2	-	TRBJ2-5	TGCGCCAGCAGCTTGAATATGGGACTAGCGAGTTTAGGGACCCAGTACTTC	CASSLNMGLASLGTQYF
14	TRBV6-4	TRBD1	-	TRBJ2-3	TGTGCCAGCAGCCGGACAGGGGGCACAGATACGCAGTATTTT	CASSRTGGTDTQYF
15	TRBV28	TRBD2	-	TRBJ2-3	TGTGCCAGCAGTCCCAGCGGGGCTAGCACAGATACGCAGTATTTT	CASSPSGASTDTQYF
15	TRBV9	-	-	TRBJ1-5	TGTGCCAGCAGTTTAGCTCCTAATAGCAATCAGCCCCAGCATTTT	CASSLAPNSNQPQHF
15	TRBV2	TRBD2	-	TRBJ2-5	TGTGCCAGCAGTGAAGAGGGGACTAGCGGTGGAGCCCAGTACTTC	CASSEEGTSGGAQYF
15	TRBV7-3	-	-	TRBJ2-1	TGTGCCAGCAGCTTAATGAGGAGTTCCTACAATGAGCAGTTCTTC	CASSLMRSSYNEQFF
16	TRBV30	TRBD2	-	TRBJ2-2	TGTGCCTGGAGGGCCGGGACTAGCGGGAGGAAGGGGGAGCTGTTTTTT	CAWRAGTSGRKGELFF
12	TRBV5-6	-	-	TRBJ1-1	TGTGCCAGCAGCTTGGACAGGGCAAAAGCTTTCTTT	CASSLDRAKAFF
15	TRBV7-6	TRBD2	once	TRBJ2-1	TGTGCCAGCAGCTTATATAAGGGAGGGCAGAATGAGCAGTTCTTC	CASSLYKGGQNEQFF
15	TRBV6-1	TRBD2	-	TRBJ2-5	TGTGCCAGCAGTGAAGGACTAGCGGCGCAAGAGACCCAGTACTTC	CASSEGLAAQETQYF
15	TRBV5-1	-	-	TRBJ2-7	TGCGCCAGCAGCGAACTCAGGGGGGTGATGTACGAGCAGTACTTC	CASSELRGVMYEQYF
15	TRBV19	-	-	TRBJ2-2	TGTGCCAGTAGAAAGTGGGGAGTAGACACCGGGGAGCTGTTTTTT	CASRKWGVDTGELFF
16	TRBV4-2	-	once	TRBJ2-2	TGTGCCAGCAGCCATAAGGGGCAGGGAAGGACCGGGGAGCTGTTTTTT	CASSHKGQGRTGELFF
14	TRBV5-6	-	-	TRBJ2-1	TGTGCCAGCAGCTTCAGCGGGTTCCTCAATGAGCAGTTCTTC	CASSFSGFLNEQFF
13	TRBV6-5	-	-	TRBJ2-2	TGTGCCAGCAGTTCATCGCAGGGTGGGAAGCTGTTTTTT	CASSSSQGGKLFF
16	TRBV9	-	once	TRBJ2-5	TGTGCCAGCAGCGTAGCCCCAGGGAGGATAGGAGAGACCCAGTACTTC	CASSVAPGRIGETQYF
14	TRBV5-6	TRBD1	-	TRBJ1-5	TGTGCCAGCAGCATCGGGACAGTGGGTCAGCCCCAGCATTTT	CASSIGTVGQPQHF
15	TRBV5-6	-	-	TRBJ1-3	TGTGCCAGCAGCTTGGAAGGGGAGGATGGAAACACCATATATTTT	CASSLEGEDGNTIYF
14	TRBV9	-	-	TRBJ2-2	TGTGCCAGCAGCCTAACGGCGAACACCGGGGAGCTGTTTTTT	CASSLTANTGELFF
14	TRBV30	-	-	TRBJ1-2	TGTGCCTGGAGTAGTTACCTCTATAACTATGGCTACACCTTC	CAWSSYLYNYGYTF
13	TRBV5-1	-	once	TRBJ2-7	TGCGCCAGCAGCCCGCTTGACTTAGGCGAGCAGTACTTC	CASSPLDLGEQYF
16	TRBV6-1	TRBD2	few	TRBJ2-2	TGTGCCAGCAGTGACCCGGGAGGCCCGAACACCGGGGAGCTGTTTTTT	CASSDPGGPNTGELFF
16	TRBV5-6	-	-	TRBJ1-4	TGTGCCAGCAGCCCGATGGGGGGGGCCGATAATGAAAAACTGTTTTTT	CASSPMGGADNEKLFF
16	TRBV14	TRBD1	-	TRBJ2-7	TGTGCCAGCAGCCCGACGGGGACAGCCTCAGGCTACGAGCAGTACTTC	CASSPTGTASGYEQYF
16	TRBV5-5	TRBD1	-	TRBJ2-1	TGTGCCAGCAGCTTCGACAGGGTGAGCTCCTACAATGAGCAGTTCTTC	CASSFDRVSSYNEQFF
13	TRBV6-4	-	-	TRBJ2-5	TGTGCCAGCAGTGCGTCAGTTTGGGAGACCCAGTACTTC	CASSASVWETQYF
14	TRBV2	TRBD2	-	TRBJ2-1	TGTGCCAGCAGAGCGGGAGGAATGTTGAATGAGCAGTTCTTC	CASRAGGMLNEQFF
15	TRBV7-2	-	-	TRBJ2-2	TGTGCCAGCAGCTTCGAGCGGCCATTCACCGGGGAGCTGTTTTTT	CASSFERPFTGELFF
15	TRBV7-2	-	-	TRBJ2-7	TGTGCCAGCAGCTTAGATGGGGGGAGCTCCTACGAGCAGTACTTC	CASSLDGGSSYEQYF
12	TRBV27	-	-	TRBJ2-2	TGTGCCAGCAGCCTTCTGACCGGGGAGCTGTTTTTT	CASSLLTGELFF
17	TRBV2	TRBD2	-	TRBJ2-1	TGTGCCAGCAGCCCCGGACTAGCGGGAGGGGGGGACAATGAGCAGTTCTTC	CASSPGLAGGGDNEQFF
16	TRBV21-1	-	-	TRBJ2-3	TGTGCCAGCAGCACTTTGGACAGGGGGCGCACAGATACGCAGTATTTT	CASSTLDRGRTDTQYF
14	TRBV2	TRBD1	few	TRBJ1-1	TGTGCCAGCAGCCGCGGACAGGGGGCCTCTGAAGCTTTCTTT	CASSRGQGASEAFF
14	TRBV5-1	TRBD1	once	TRBJ2-5	TGCGCCAGCAGCGTAGGACAGGTGACGGAGACCCAGTACTTC	CASSVGQVTETQYF
15	TRBV28	TRBD1	-	TRBJ1-2	TGTGCCAGCAGTTCCACGGACAGGGCCAGCCATGGCTACACCTTC	CASSSTDRASHGYTF
15	TRBV9	-	-	TRBJ1-6	TGTGCCAGCAGCGTAGTCAGCTCCTATAATTCACCCCTCCACTTT	CASSVVSSYNSPLHF
15	TRBV19	-	-	TRBJ1-5	TGTGCCAGTAGTATAGATGGGGGGGGCAATCAGCCCCAGCATTTT	CASSIDGGGNQPQHF
18	TRBV13	TRBD1	-	TRBJ2-5	TGTGCCAGCAGCTCCATGCAAATGTCCGGGACAGAGCAAGAGACCCAGTACTTC	CASSSMQMSGTEQETQYF
11	TRBV7-9	-	once	TRBJ2-1	TGTGCCAGCGGGGCGGGAAAGGAGCAGTTCTTC	CASGAGKEQFF
18	TRBV9	TRBD1	-	TRBJ1-5	TGTGCCAGCAGCACACGCCCCTCGGACAGGAGAGACAATCAGCCCCAGCATTTT	CASSTRPSDRRDNQPQHF
11	TRBV2	-	few	TRBJ1-4	TGTGCCAGCAGTGACCAGGAAAAACTGTTTTTT	CASSDQEKLFF
16	TRBV5-4	-	-	TRBJ1-1	TGTGCCAGCAGCAGGATAACCGGGACAAAGAACACTGAAGCTTTCTTT	CASSRITGTKNTEAFF